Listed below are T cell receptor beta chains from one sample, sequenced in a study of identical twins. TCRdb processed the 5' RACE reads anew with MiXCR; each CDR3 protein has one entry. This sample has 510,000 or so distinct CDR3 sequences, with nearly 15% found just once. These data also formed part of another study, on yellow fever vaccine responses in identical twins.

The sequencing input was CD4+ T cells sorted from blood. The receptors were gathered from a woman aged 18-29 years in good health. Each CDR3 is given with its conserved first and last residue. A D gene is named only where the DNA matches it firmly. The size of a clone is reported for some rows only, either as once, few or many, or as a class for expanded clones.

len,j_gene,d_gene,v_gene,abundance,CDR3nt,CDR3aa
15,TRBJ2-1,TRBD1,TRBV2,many,TGTGCCAGCAGTCCGCGGACAGGGTTCGACAATGAGCAGTTCTTC,CASSPRTGFDNEQFF
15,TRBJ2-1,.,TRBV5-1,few,TGCGCCAGCAGCTTGGCGGGGCGGACCCCAAATGAGCAGTTCTTC,CASSLAGRTPNEQFF
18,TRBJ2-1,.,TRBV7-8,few,TGTGCCAGCAGCTTAGAGGGGTTCGGGGGATCGGCTTACAATGAGCAGTTCTTC,CASSLEGFGGSAYNEQFF
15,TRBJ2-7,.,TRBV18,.,TGTGCCAGCTCAACAACAGGGCACGGCTCCTACGAGCAGTACTTC,CASSTTGHGSYEQYF
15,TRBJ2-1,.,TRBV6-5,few,TGTGCCAGCAGTTACTCGGGTGTTAAGTACAATGAGCAGTTCTTC,CASSYSGVKYNEQFF
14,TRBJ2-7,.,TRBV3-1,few,TGTGCCAGCAGCCAAGAGGCCGGGGGAGGCGAGCAGTACTTC,CASSQEAGGGEQYF
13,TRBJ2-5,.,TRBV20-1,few,TGCAGTGCTACCGGGCCAGTGTCGGAGACCCAGTACTTC,CSATGPVSETQYF
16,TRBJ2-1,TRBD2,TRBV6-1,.,TGTGCCAGCAGTCGAGTAGCGGGAGTGAGTAGCAATGAGCAGTTCTTC,CASSRVAGVSSNEQFF
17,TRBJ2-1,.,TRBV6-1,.,TGTGCCAGCAGCCTCGGTTTTCCAGGAGTCCCAAACAATGAGCAGTTCTTC,CASSLGFPGVPNNEQFF
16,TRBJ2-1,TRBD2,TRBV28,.,TGTGCCACCAAACAAAGGCTAGCGGGAGGAGGAAGTGAGCAGTTCTTC,CATKQRLAGGGSEQFF
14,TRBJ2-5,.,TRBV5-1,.,TGCGCCAGCAGCTTTCTAGACGACCAAGAGACCCAGTACTTC,CASSFLDDQETQYF
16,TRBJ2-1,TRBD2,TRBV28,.,TGTGCCAGCAGTAGACCTAGCGGGGGGGCCTACAATGAGCAGTTCTTC,CASSRPSGGAYNEQFF
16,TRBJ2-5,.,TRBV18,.,TGTGCCAGCTCAACCACGGGGTCGAGGGCGCAAGAGACCCAGTACTTC,CASSTTGSRAQETQYF
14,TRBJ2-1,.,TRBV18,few,TGTGCCAGCTCACCTACCGAATGGGGGCATGAGCAGTTCTTC,CASSPTEWGHEQFF
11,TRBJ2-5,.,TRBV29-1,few,TGCAGCGGAGACTGGCTGGAGACCCAGTACTTC,CSGDWLETQYF
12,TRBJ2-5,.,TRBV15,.,TGTGCCACCAGCAGAGATTGGGAGACCCAGTACTTC,CATSRDWETQYF
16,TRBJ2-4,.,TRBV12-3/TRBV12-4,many,TGTGCCAGCAGTTCAGACCAACTAGGGCCCAAAAACATTCAGTACTTC,CASSSDQLGPKNIQYF
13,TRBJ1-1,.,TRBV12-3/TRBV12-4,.,TGTGCCAGTCGGGGGGCTGCGAACACTGAAGCTTTCTTT,CASRGAANTEAFF
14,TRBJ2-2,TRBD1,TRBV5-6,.,TGTGCCAGCAGCAGAGACAGGGGGCACGGGGAGCTGTTTTTT,CASSRDRGHGELFF
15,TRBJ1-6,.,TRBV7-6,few,TGTGCCAGCAGCTTAGCGGCAGGGGAGAATTCACCCCTCCACTTT,CASSLAAGENSPLHF
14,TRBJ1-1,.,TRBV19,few,TGTGCCAGTAGTATAGTAGGGATGAACACTGAAGCTTTCTTT,CASSIVGMNTEAFF
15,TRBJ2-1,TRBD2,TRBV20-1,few,TGCAGTGCCACTAGCGGGGGGGCCTCATACAATGAGCAGTTCTTC,CSATSGGASYNEQFF
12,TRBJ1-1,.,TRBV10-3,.,TGTGCCATCGAGGGGTCGGGCACTGAAGCTTTCTTT,CAIEGSGTEAFF
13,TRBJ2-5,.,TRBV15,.,TGTGCCACCAGCAAAGGACAGAAAGAGACCCAGTACTTC,CATSKGQKETQYF
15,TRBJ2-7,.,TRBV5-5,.,TGTGCCAGCAGCATTCTAGCTTCAGACGGAAGGGAGCAGTACTTC,CASSILASDGREQYF
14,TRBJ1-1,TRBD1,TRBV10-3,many,TGTGCCATCAGTGAGGGACAGGGGGACACTGAAGCTTTCTTT,CAISEGQGDTEAFF
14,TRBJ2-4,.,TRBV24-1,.,TGTGCCACCCATGGGCAACTAGCCAAAAACATTCAGCACTTC,CATHGQLAKNIQHF
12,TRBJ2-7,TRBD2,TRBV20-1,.,TGCAGTGCTTCGGGAGGGCAGTACGAGCAGTACTTC,CSASGGQYEQYF
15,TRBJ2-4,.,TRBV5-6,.,TGTGCCAGCAGCGAAACCGGGCCCGGCAAAAACATTCAGTACTTC,CASSETGPGKNIQYF
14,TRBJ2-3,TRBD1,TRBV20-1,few,TGCAGTGCTAGACGACAGGGGAATACAGATACGCAGTATTTT,CSARRQGNTDTQYF
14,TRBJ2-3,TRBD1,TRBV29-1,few,TGCAGCGTTATCAGGGGGCGTAGTACAGATACGCAGTATTTT,CSVIRGRSTDTQYF
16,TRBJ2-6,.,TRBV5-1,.,TGCGCCAGCAGCCCCCGGACAGCCTCTGGGGCCAACGTCCTGACTTTC,CASSPRTASGANVLTF
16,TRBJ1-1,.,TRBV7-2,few,TGTGCCAGCAGCCGGATCCCCTTGGCCCAGGCAGCTGAAGCTTTCTTT,CASSRIPLAQAAEAFF
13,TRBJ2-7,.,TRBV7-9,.,TGTGCCAGCCGCCAGAGGGAATCCTACGAGCAGTACTTC,CASRQRESYEQYF
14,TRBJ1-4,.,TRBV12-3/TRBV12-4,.,TGTGCCAGCATCCGCGGGGGGGGTAATGAAAAACTGTTTTTT,CASIRGGGNEKLFF
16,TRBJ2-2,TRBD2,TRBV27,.,TGTGCCAGCAGGATTTTTAGCGGGAGGCGTACCGGGGAGCTGTTTTTT,CASRIFSGRRTGELFF
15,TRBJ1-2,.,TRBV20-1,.,TGCAGTGCTAGAGATTTCGGCAGGGGTAACTATGGCTACACCTTC,CSARDFGRGNYGYTF
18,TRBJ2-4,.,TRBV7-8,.,TGTGCCAGCAGCACCGGGGACGCGATTTTCGGCGCCAAAAACATTCAGTACTTC,CASSTGDAIFGAKNIQYF
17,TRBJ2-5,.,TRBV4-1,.,TGCGCCAGCAGCCAAGCGATCTACGGGAGCGAGTTTGAGACCCAGTACTTC,CASSQAIYGSEFETQYF
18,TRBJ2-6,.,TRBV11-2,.,TGTGCCAGCAGCTTATTGGCCCTACAGGCAAAAGGAGCCAACGTCCTGACTTTC,CASSLLALQAKGANVLTF
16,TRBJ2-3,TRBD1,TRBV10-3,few,TGTGCCATCAGTCCCGGGACAGGGGTAGAAACAGATACGCAGTATTTT,CAISPGTGVETDTQYF
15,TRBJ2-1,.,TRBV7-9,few,TGTGCCAGCAGCTTTGGGCAGGGGAACAACAATGAGCAGTTCTTC,CASSFGQGNNNEQFF
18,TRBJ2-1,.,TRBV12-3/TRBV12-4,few,TGTGCCAGCAGTCGGGGGAGCCCTCGAGGACTCGGGCTGCATGAGCAGTTCTTC,CASSRGSPRGLGLHEQFF
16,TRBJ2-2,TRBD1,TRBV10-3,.,TGTGCCATCAGTGAGTCGACAGGGGCGAACACCGGGGAGCTGTTTTTT,CAISESTGANTGELFF
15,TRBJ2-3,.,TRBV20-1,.,TGCAGTGCTAGAACGCTGGCGGAGGGAGGCGATACGCAGTATTTT,CSARTLAEGGDTQYF
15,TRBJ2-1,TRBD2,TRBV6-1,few,TGTGCCAGCAGGTCAGCGGGAAGTGTTTACAATGAGCAGTTCTTC,CASRSAGSVYNEQFF
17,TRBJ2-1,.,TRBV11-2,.,TGTGCCAGCAGCTCCCTGGGGGGGACAGCTCTTTACAATGAGCAGTTCTTC,CASSSLGGTALYNEQFF
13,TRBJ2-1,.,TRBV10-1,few,TGCGCCAGCAGGGGACAATCCTACAATGAGCAGTTCTTC,CASRGQSYNEQFF
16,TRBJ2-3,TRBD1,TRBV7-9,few,TGTGCCAGCAGCCCTGGGGGACAGGGGAATACAGATACGCAGTATTTT,CASSPGGQGNTDTQYF
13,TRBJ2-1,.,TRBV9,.,TGTGCCAGCAGCGTAGTGACGACCAATGAGCAGTTCTTC,CASSVVTTNEQFF
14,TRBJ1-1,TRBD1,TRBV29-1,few,TGCAGCGTTGGGACCGGGACAGCGAACACTGAAGCTTTCTTT,CSVGTGTANTEAFF
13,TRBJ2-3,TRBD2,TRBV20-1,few,TGCAGTGCTGTAGCGGGGACGACAGATACGCAGTATTTT,CSAVAGTTDTQYF
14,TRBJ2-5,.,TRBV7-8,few,TGTGCCAGCAGCTTAGGGCCACACCAAGAGACCCAGTACTTC,CASSLGPHQETQYF
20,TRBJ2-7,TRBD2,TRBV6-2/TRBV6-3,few,TGTGCCAGCAGTTACTCGATATCTACTAGCGGGACGTCAATGGGGAACGAGCAGTACTTC,CASSYSISTSGTSMGNEQYF
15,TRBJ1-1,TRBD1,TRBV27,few,TGTGCCAGCAGTTCGCAGGGGGCGGGGAACACTGAAGCTTTCTTT,CASSSQGAGNTEAFF
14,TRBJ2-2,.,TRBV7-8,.,TGTGCCAGCAGCCGGGACGGGTCCACCGGGGAGCTGTTTTTT,CASSRDGSTGELFF